This TCR beta chain was documented in a study of CD8+ T cells in alopecia areata. Study details: Severity scores in treated patients reflected the percentage of scalp affected.

The treatment denotes: oral pan-JAK inhibitor, 5-10 mg twice daily. TCR sequencing used cDNA made by reverse transcription of extracted RNA. Sequencing used immunoSEQ multiplex PCR; TCRdb keeps in-frame clones, though not all of them. The sample lists 190,000 or so clones, about 60% occurring once. CDR3 length: 16 amino acids. The junction had 9 bases not matched to a gene; V was cut back by 4 bases and J by 7 bases. Per germline, CDR1 SQVTM and CDR2 ANQGSEA. This sequence joins TRBV29-1 and TRBJ2-1; 14 bases are a match to TRBD2. This clonotype was sampled from a human donor with alopecia areata. Source: CD8+ T cells sorted from blood, taken at week 24, from a patient treated with tofacitinib. The CDR3 is CSVAPGLAGVRNEQFF. The CDR3 region has the DNA TGCAGCGTTGCCCCGGGACTAGCGGGGGTTCGGAATGAGCAGTTCTTC.